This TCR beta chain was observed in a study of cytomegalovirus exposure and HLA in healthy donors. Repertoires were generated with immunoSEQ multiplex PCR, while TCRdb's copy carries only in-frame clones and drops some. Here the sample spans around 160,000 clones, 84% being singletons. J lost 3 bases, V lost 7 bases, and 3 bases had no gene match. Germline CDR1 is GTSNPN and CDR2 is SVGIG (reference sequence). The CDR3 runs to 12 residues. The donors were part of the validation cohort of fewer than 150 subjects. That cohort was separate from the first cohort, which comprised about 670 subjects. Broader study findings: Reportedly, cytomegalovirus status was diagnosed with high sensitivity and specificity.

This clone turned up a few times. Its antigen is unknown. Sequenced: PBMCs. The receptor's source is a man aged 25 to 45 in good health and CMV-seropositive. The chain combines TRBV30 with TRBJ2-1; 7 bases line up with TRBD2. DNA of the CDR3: TGTGCCTTCGGACTAGACTACAATGAGCAGTTCTTC. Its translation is CAFGLDYNEQFF. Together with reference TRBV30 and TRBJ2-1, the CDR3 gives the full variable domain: SQTIHQWPATLVQPVGSPLSLECTVEGTSNPNLYWYRQAAGRGLQLLFYSVGIGQISSEVPQNLSASRPQDRQFILSSKKLLLSDSGFYLCAFGLDYNEQFFGPGTRLTVL.